A selection of T cell receptor beta chains follows, all from one sample in a study of blood T cell repertoires in COVID-19. Only in-frame clones appear in the TCRdb table, and some are missing; sequencing was by immunoSEQ multiplex PCR. The sample lists around 150,000 clones, roughly 80% occurring once. The sequencing sample was made of peripheral blood. All receptors come from a woman older than 75 with acute or convalescent COVID-19. Each CDR3 is given with its conserved first and last residue. A D gene is named only where the DNA matches it firmly. The size field is filled for only some rows; it gives once, few, many or a size class.

V gene: TRBV6-2/TRBV6-3
clone size: .
D gene: .
J gene: TRBJ1-5
CDR3 DNA: TGTGCCAGCAGTTACGGACAAAATTTGGGTCAGCCCCAGCATTTT
CDR3 protein: CASSYGQNLGQPQHF

V gene: TRBV5-1
clone size: .
D gene: .
J gene: TRBJ2-3
CDR3 DNA: TGCGCCAGCAGCTTGGACAACACAGATACGCAGTATTTT
CDR3 protein: CASSLDNTDTQYF

V gene: TRBV28
clone size: once
D gene: TRBD2
J gene: TRBJ2-5
CDR3 DNA: TGTGCCAGTGGGGTCCTAGCGGAAGAGACCCAGTACTTC
CDR3 protein: CASGVLAEETQYF

V gene: TRBV2
clone size: .
D gene: TRBD1
J gene: TRBJ1-3
CDR3 DNA: TGTGCCATCTGGACAGGGGGCCAGGACACCATATATTTT
CDR3 protein: CAIWTGGQDTIYF

V gene: TRBV6-1
clone size: .
D gene: .
J gene: TRBJ1-4
CDR3 DNA: TGTGCCAGCAGTGAAGCGGTGGAGGGATTTCGTGAAAAACTGTTTTTT
CDR3 protein: CASSEAVEGFREKLFF

V gene: TRBV7-3
clone size: .
D gene: .
J gene: TRBJ2-2
CDR3 DNA: TGTGCCAGCAGCCATTTCACCGGGGAGCTGTTTTTT
CDR3 protein: CASSHFTGELFF

V gene: TRBV7-9
clone size: few
D gene: .
J gene: TRBJ1-6
CDR3 DNA: TGTGCCAGCAGCCTAGTTACAGTCGGCAATTCACCCCTCCACTTT
CDR3 protein: CASSLVTVGNSPLHF

V gene: TRBV6-6
clone size: .
D gene: .
J gene: TRBJ1-5
CDR3 DNA: TGTGCCAGCAGTTACAAAGGGGAAAATCAGCCCCAGCATTTT
CDR3 protein: CASSYKGENQPQHF

V gene: TRBV5-1
clone size: .
D gene: TRBD2
J gene: TRBJ2-1
CDR3 DNA: TGCGCCAGCAGCCCAGGAGGGCTAGCGGGAAATTCCTACAATGAGCAGTTCTTC
CDR3 protein: CASSPGGLAGNSYNEQFF

V gene: TRBV4-1
clone size: .
D gene: .
J gene: TRBJ2-5
CDR3 DNA: TGCGCCAGCAGCCAAGTCCAGGGGAAGGGAGAGACCCAGTACTTC
CDR3 protein: CASSQVQGKGETQYF

V gene: TRBV21-1
clone size: .
D gene: .
J gene: TRBJ1-5
CDR3 DNA: TGTGCCAGCACCCCCAGGGGTGTGGAGAGCAATCAGCCCCAGCATTTT
CDR3 protein: CASTPRGVESNQPQHF

V gene: TRBV12-3/TRBV12-4
clone size: .
D gene: .
J gene: TRBJ1-1
CDR3 DNA: TGTGCCAGCAGTTCAGCTGGGGGGACTGAAGCTTTCTTT
CDR3 protein: CASSSAGGTEAFF

V gene: TRBV9
clone size: few
D gene: TRBD2
J gene: TRBJ2-3
CDR3 DNA: TGTGCCAGCAGCGTATTGCGGGAGGCCTACACAGATACGCAGTATTTT
CDR3 protein: CASSVLREAYTDTQYF

V gene: TRBV7-2
clone size: .
D gene: .
J gene: TRBJ1-1
CDR3 DNA: TGTGCCAGCAGCCGTTCTCCGACAGTAGGTAGTGAAGCTTTCTTT
CDR3 protein: CASSRSPTVGSEAFF

V gene: TRBV19
clone size: once
D gene: .
J gene: TRBJ2-7
CDR3 DNA: TGTGCCAGTAGTATGGGCGGGTTGCCCTACGAGCAGTACTTC
CDR3 protein: CASSMGGLPYEQYF

V gene: TRBV27
clone size: .
D gene: TRBD2
J gene: TRBJ2-5
CDR3 DNA: TGTGCCAGCAGTTTCGGGGGGGGGCACGGGGAGACCCAGTACTTC
CDR3 protein: CASSFGGGHGETQYF

V gene: TRBV6-5
clone size: many
D gene: .
J gene: TRBJ1-6
CDR3 DNA: TGTGCCAGCAGACGACAGCGACGAATTAATTCACCCCTCCACTTT
CDR3 protein: CASRRQRRINSPLHF

V gene: TRBV30
clone size: .
D gene: TRBD2
J gene: TRBJ2-1
CDR3 DNA: TGTGCCTGGAGTCCTACTAAGCGGGGGCCCTTAAAGTACTACAATGAGCAGTTCTTC
CDR3 protein: CAWSPTKRGPLKYYNEQFF

V gene: TRBV21-1
clone size: few
D gene: .
J gene: TRBJ1-1
CDR3 DNA: TGTGCCAGCAGCATACCCTCCCCCGGGAGTCGGATGAACACTGAAGCTTTCTTT
CDR3 protein: CASSIPSPGSRMNTEAFF

V gene: TRBV5-1
clone size: .
D gene: .
J gene: TRBJ1-3
CDR3 DNA: TGCGCCAGCAGCTTGGACGGAACAGGGCCTGGAAACACCATATATTTT
CDR3 protein: CASSLDGTGPGNTIYF

V gene: TRBV6-5
clone size: .
D gene: .
J gene: TRBJ1-2
CDR3 DNA: TGTGCCAGCAGCGGGGACATCTCCGGCTATGGCTACACCTTC
CDR3 protein: CASSGDISGYGYTF

V gene: TRBV7-2
clone size: few
D gene: .
J gene: TRBJ1-5
CDR3 DNA: TGTGCCAGCAGAAAACACCCTGATAGCAATCAGCCCCAGCATTTT
CDR3 protein: CASRKHPDSNQPQHF

V gene: TRBV19
clone size: .
D gene: TRBD1
J gene: TRBJ1-5
CDR3 DNA: TGTGCCAGTAGTATCTACAGGGGGCTGGAGCAGCCCCAGCATTTT
CDR3 protein: CASSIYRGLEQPQHF

V gene: TRBV6-2/TRBV6-3
clone size: .
D gene: TRBD2
J gene: TRBJ2-1
CDR3 DNA: TGTGCCAGCAGTGGGGGAGGGAATGCTGGATTCTTC
CDR3 protein: CASSGGGNAGFF

V gene: TRBV11-1
clone size: .
D gene: .
J gene: TRBJ2-7
CDR3 DNA: TGTGCCAGCAGCTTAGCGTTCGGAGTCTCCTACGAGCAGTACTTC
CDR3 protein: CASSLAFGVSYEQYF

V gene: TRBV18
clone size: .
D gene: .
J gene: TRBJ1-6
CDR3 DNA: TGTGCCAGCTCTCCCGGACTTTGGCCCCTCCACTTT
CDR3 protein: CASSPGLWPLHF

V gene: TRBV6-5
clone size: .
D gene: .
J gene: TRBJ1-2
CDR3 DNA: TGTGCCAGCATTATCTCGGAGGGGAACTATGGCTACACCTTC
CDR3 protein: CASIISEGNYGYTF

V gene: TRBV4-2
clone size: .
D gene: .
J gene: TRBJ2-3
CDR3 DNA: TGTGCCAGCAGCCAAGACGAACTTAGCACAGATACGCAGTATTTT
CDR3 protein: CASSQDELSTDTQYF

V gene: TRBV6-1
clone size: .
D gene: .
J gene: TRBJ2-7
CDR3 DNA: TGTGCCAGCAGTGAGGACTCTCTCCGCGAGCAGTACTTC
CDR3 protein: CASSEDSLREQYF

V gene: TRBV18
clone size: few
D gene: .
J gene: TRBJ1-1
CDR3 DNA: TGTGCCAGCTCACCCCGCCCCGACAGGAGGAACACTGAAGCTTTCTTT
CDR3 protein: CASSPRPDRRNTEAFF